This paragraph covers one T cell receptor beta chain sequence. UMI-tagged TRB cDNA libraries were built via 5' RACE. TCRdb derives one entry per CDR3 protein from the 5' RACE reads, leaving out DNA. The listing records tens of thousands of distinct CDR3 sequences. These data come from a study of CXCR3-negative and CXCR3-positive naive CD8 T cells. Sequenced: naive CXCR3- CD8+ T cells from blood. Subset in this sample: CD45RO-CCR7+CD27+CD95- naive CD8+ T cells lacking CXCR3 (TNR3-). This TCR was sampled from a human donor in good health. Some clones in this sample may be carry-over from other donors' samples.

CDR3 in amino acids: CASTQLAGGSYEQYF. The chain has TRBV6-5 and TRBJ2-7; TCRdb selects TRBD2, and the lack of DNA leaves this call unchecked. This CDR3 comprises 15 residues. Germline-derived CDR1 and CDR2 are MNHEY and SVGAGI.